These 14 T cell receptor beta chains originate from one sample sequenced in a study of spatial heterogeneity in lung cancer. Findings and caveats of the study: Counts of expanded alpha and beta TCRs within tumors tracked the tumor nonsynonymous mutation count.

The antigens for these receptors are not known. TCRdb analysed the 5' RACE reads with MiXCR anew, one entry per CDR3 protein. There are some 11,000 distinct CDR3 sequences in the sample; around 5.5% occur only once, and 9.5% to 15% lies in the top ten. Specified time point: sample taken at primary tumor resection. Material: lung tumor tissue, obtained at surgery. The receptor source for this set is a male donor with early-stage non-small cell lung cancer.

This clonotype came up many times. The size of this beta chain means little, since it is a stray read in a library made for alpha chains. In DNA, the CDR3 is TGCAGTGCTAGAGACCCGGGACAGGGTTTTTACGAGCAGTACTTC. It encodes CSARDPGQGFYEQYF. The chain uses TRBV20-1 and TRBJ2-7; 9 bases map to TRBD1. V dropped 0 bases and J dropped 4; count of bases not matched to a gene: 7. The germline CDR1 and CDR2 sequences are DFQATT and SNEGSKA (reference sequence). The CDR3 is made up of 15 amino acids.

By its share, this clonotype is medium-sized. In a library made to pick up alpha chains, this beta chain is a stray read with a size that means little. V gene TRBV20-1 combines with J gene TRBJ2-1; 7 nucleotides line up with TRBD1. Trimming removed 1 base from V and 0 bases from J; junction bases left unmatched: 6. CDR1 and CDR2 (germline): DFQATT, SNEGSKA (reference sequence). The CDR3 consists of 16 residues. This CDR3 is CSARARQGSSYNEQFF. The CDR3 DNA is TGCAGTGCTAGAGCCAGACAGGGAAGCTCCTACAATGAGCAGTTCTTC.

As for this clonotype: This beta chain is a stray sequence in a library constructed for alpha chains; its clone size is not meaningful. The J gene is TRBJ2-3, the V gene TRBV19, with a weak D call TRBD2 (5 bases). The V and J ends lost 9 bases and 1 base respectively, with 14 bases between them. This CDR3 comprises 14 residues. CDR1 LNHDA and CDR2 SQIVND come from the germline V gene (reference sequence). CDR3 in amino acids: CASSDGSGTDTQYF. In nucleotides, the CDR3 is TGTGCCAGCTCGGATGGGAGCGGCACAGATACGCAGTATTTT.

This clonotype was observed many times. The size of this beta chain means little, since it is a stray read in a library made for alpha chains. This rearrangement joins TRBV4-3 to TRBJ2-2; 9 nucleotides match TRBD1. CDR1 is LGHNA and CDR2 is YSLEER in the germline V gene. After removal of 4 bases from V and 4 bases from J, the junction contained 7 bases not matched to a gene. This CDR3 comprises 16 residues. The CDR3 region has the DNA TGCGCCAGCAGCCTCCAGGACAGGGGAGGCACCGGGGAGCTGTTTTTT. It specifies CASSLQDRGGTGELFF.

This clonotype was detected many times. With the library built for alpha chains, this beta chain is off target and its frequency is not meaningful. The chain carries TRBV10-3 and TRBJ2-7, with 13 nucleotides matching TRBD2. The V gene end was trimmed by 10 bases and the J gene end by 0 bases; junction bases not matched to a gene: 6. Germline CDR1 reads ENHRY; CDR2 reads SYGVKD. The CDR3 has 15 amino acids. This CDR3 is CATGTSGNPSYEQYF. The CDR3 region has the DNA TGTGCCACCGGGACTAGCGGGAACCCCTCCTACGAGCAGTACTTC.

Concerning this clonotype itself: Since the library was made to target alpha chains, this beta chain is a stray read and its abundance is not meaningful. This chain joins TRBV6-5 and TRBJ2-5, with 7 bases lining up with TRBD1. The CDR3 spans 13 residues. The J segment lost 2 bases and the V segment lost 7 bases, leaving 4 bases of the junction unmatched. Germline CDR1 reads MNHEY; CDR2 reads SVGAGI. CDR3 nucleotides: TGTGCCAGCACCCAGACAGGGCAAGAGACCCAGTACTTC. The encoded protein is CASTQTGQETQYF.

This clonotype was observed at least ten times. As an off-target read in a library built for alpha chains, this beta chain has a frequency of little significance. The CDR3 loop is CASSPPAGDYSNQPQHF. As DNA, the CDR3 is TGTGCCAGCTCACCACCCGCAGGAGATTATAGCAATCAGCCCCAGCATTTT. The rearrangement joins TRBV18 to TRBJ1-5; the D is unclear. V dropped 0 bases and J dropped 0 bases, with 12 bases sitting between them. This CDR3 region has 17 residues. CDR1 KGHSH and CDR2 LQKENI come from the germline V gene.

Points on this clonotype: This beta chain lies outside the target of a library built for alpha chains; its clone size means little. The rearrangement uses TRBV12-3 or TRBV12-4 and TRBJ2-7; D is possibly TRBD2 (5 bases). The CDR3 loop spans 15 amino acids. V lost 3 bases, J lost 0 bases, and 12 bases lay in between. CDR3 sequence: CASSFGRVSSYEQYF. In nucleotides, the CDR3 is TGTGCCAGCAGTTTTGGGCGGGTCAGCTCCTACGAGCAGTACTTC.

This clonotype occurred many times. This beta chain is a stray read from a library made for alpha chains; its abundance is not meaningful. This rearrangement joins TRBV20-1 to TRBJ2-7; tentatively, D is TRBD1 (6 bases). CDR3 length equals 13 residues. Germline loops: CDR1 DFQATT, CDR2 SNEGSKA (reference sequence). With 5 bases removed from V and 5 bases from J, the gap between germline ends came to 16 bases. The CDR3 spells CSALQDSKHEQYF. CDR3 nucleotides: TGCAGTGCTCTCCAGGACAGTAAGCACGAGCAGTACTTC.

This clonotype was counted between two and nine times. With the library built for alpha chains, this beta chain is off target and its frequency is not meaningful. This sequence joins TRBV2 and TRBJ2-1; 10 bases are shared with TRBD2. V shed 4 bases, J shed 3 bases, and the junction held 3 bases outside the gene matches. In germline, CDR1 is SNHLY, CDR2 FYNNEI. The CDR3 spans 15 residues. CDR3 sequence reads: CASSATSGDYNEQFF. As DNA, the CDR3 is TGTGCCAGCAGTGCCACTAGCGGGGACTACAATGAGCAGTTCTTC.

Regarding this clonotype: Little can be read into the size of this beta chain, an off-target read in a library designed for alpha chains. The chain uses TRBV19 and TRBJ2-7; D is perhaps TRBD2 (6 bases). Trimming took off 3 bases at V and 3 bases at J, with 12 bases between the two ends. The CDR3 is 14 residues long. Germline CDR1 LNHDA, CDR2 SQIVND (reference sequence). The CDR3 bases are TGTGCCAGTAGTATCTGGCGCGGGGACTACGAGCAGTACTTC. Translating it yields CASSIWRGDYEQYF.

This clonotype was observed at least ten times. With the library built for alpha chains, this beta chain is off target and its frequency is not meaningful. The rearrangement uses TRBV5-1 and TRBJ2-7; 7 nucleotides align to TRBD1. The CDR3 has 13 residues. Germline V lookup: CDR1 SGHRS, CDR2 YFSETQ. With V trimmed by 4 bases and J by 7 bases, 8 bases remained unmatched. The DNA for the CDR3 is TGCGCCAGCAGCACCCAAACAGGGGAAGAGCAGTACTTC. Encoded protein: CASSTQTGEEQYF.

This clonotype was seen ten or more times. Within a library made for alpha chains, this beta chain is off target, and its count is uninformative. The chain combines TRBV5-1 with TRBJ1-1; D is undetermined. The germline CDR1 and CDR2 sequences are SGHRS and YFSETQ. This CDR3 has 14 residues. Trimming removed 0 bases from V and 4 bases from J, with 10 bases in between. In DNA, the CDR3 is TGCGCCAGCAGCTTGGTTCTCCGAGCCACTGAAGCTTTCTTT. Translated, it gives CASSLVLRATEAFF.

There are many counts of this clonotype. For a library built for alpha chains, this beta chain is a stray read; little rests on its size. V and J are TRBV4-1 and TRBJ1-6, with a tentative D call TRBD1 (5 bases). The germline gives CDR1 MGHRA, CDR2 YSYEKL. CDR3 length: 20 residues. The V and J ends lost 1 base and 8 bases respectively, with 27 bases between them. CDR3 region: CASSQADPRSQIGGDSPLHF. In DNA, the CDR3 is TGCGCCAGCAGCCAAGCCGATCCCAGGTCCCAGATTGGGGGAGATTCACCCCTCCACTTT.